Listed below are T cell receptor beta chains from one sample, sequenced in a study of response to subunit inactivated influenza vaccine. Using its own MiXCR run on the RT-PCR reads, TCRdb lists one record per CDR3 protein. The table has fewer than 700,000 distinct CDR3 sequences, 10% to 15% seen once. Specimen: PBMCs from blood, collected roughly 45 days after vaccination. The receptors were sampled from a man aged 50 to 60 who received an inactivated influenza vaccine. CDR3s leave out the opening cysteine and the closing phenylalanine or tryptophan. The order of the fields is clone size, J gene, V gene, CDR3 protein. Rows may omit the clone size; those that give it use once, few, many or a size class.

>many|TRBJ1-5|TRBV5-5
ASSDGVYSNQPQH
>-|TRBJ2-7|TRBV20-1
SAPRDPEQY
>-|TRBJ1-1|TRBV4-3
ASSPGRWANTEAF
>-|TRBJ1-5|TRBV12-3/TRBV12-4
ASSLGIGFDQPQH
>-|TRBJ2-7|TRBV7-2
ASSFRQGEPYEQY
>few|TRBJ2-7|TRBV25-1
ASSNVYEQY
>many|TRBJ2-7|TRBV10-3
ASSTGTSGYEQY
>-|TRBJ1-5|TRBV4-3
ASSQDRSSYQPQH
>-|TRBJ2-7|TRBV20-1
SASSLQRVSYEQY
>few|TRBJ2-3|TRBV5-1
ASSLERGGPGDTQY
>-|TRBJ2-7|TRBV12-3/TRBV12-4
ASSLGGDLGEQY
>many|TRBJ2-1|TRBV5-1
ASSLEMVSEQF
>-|TRBJ2-7|TRBV2
ASSDAYSYEQY
>few|TRBJ2-2|TRBV20-1
SASGGTSSGELF
>many|TRBJ2-3|TRBV20-1
SASRGADTQY
>few|TRBJ2-5|TRBV6-1
ASRQGVVETQY
>many|TRBJ2-7|TRBV28
ASSLSGLSAPQGYEQY
>few|TRBJ1-2|TRBV19
ASKGSGGLSDGYT
>-|TRBJ2-1|TRBV7-2
ASSALAVEQF
>-|TRBJ2-3|TRBV4-2
ASSQRTADTQY
>few|TRBJ1-1|TRBV12-3/TRBV12-4
ASRPTGTVNTEAF
>-|TRBJ2-2|TRBV4-1
ASSQVNPHHGELF
>many|TRBJ2-7|TRBV20-1
SARARRGDEQY
>few|TRBJ2-3|TRBV20-1
SARVAAQDPDTQY
>-|TRBJ2-1|TRBV24-1
ATSPGTGLNEQF
>many|TRBJ2-6|TRBV12-3/TRBV12-4
ASSRMEGAGANVLT
>-|TRBJ2-3|TRBV7-2
ASSFNALSTDTQY
>few|TRBJ2-1|TRBV7-9
AGALVSNEQF
>many|TRBJ1-5|TRBV10-3
AISGEYSNQPQH
>few|TRBJ2-3|TRBV7-6
ASSLVGGRAVGDTQY
>few|TRBJ2-1|TRBV24-1
ATSDPRLGAYNEQF
>-|TRBJ2-1|TRBV20-1
SARAALAGDYNEQF
>many|TRBJ1-2|TRBV12-3/TRBV12-4
ASSPTKTGYGYT
>many|TRBJ1-2|TRBV12-3/TRBV12-4
ATGTGPIGDT
>once|TRBJ2-1|TRBV7-2
ASSLFAGAGEQF
>many|TRBJ2-1|TRBV7-6
ASSRGTVNNEQF
>few|TRBJ1-3|TRBV12-3/TRBV12-4
ASSLSGAAGDTIY
>-|TRBJ1-6|TRBV9
ASSVDSVFNSPLH
>many|TRBJ2-5|TRBV5-1
ASSRLAGSQETQY
>many|TRBJ2-3|TRBV12-3/TRBV12-4
ASSFIGDQSDTQY
>-|TRBJ2-5|TRBV7-9
ASSLPGWYQETQY
>few|TRBJ2-3|TRBV24-1
ATSDFSGRADDTQY
>many|TRBJ2-1|TRBV11-2
ASSLGVYEQF
>few|TRBJ1-2|TRBV4-3
ASSQGGPGGTYT
>-|TRBJ2-7|TRBV6-8
ASSQLQYGQLWAYEQY
>-|TRBJ2-1|TRBV13
ASSSKRPLAATYNEQF
>few|TRBJ2-2|TRBV12-3/TRBV12-4
ASRAETGRTGELF
>few|TRBJ2-7|TRBV20-1
SARSFGQGDEQY
>-|TRBJ1-1|TRBV29-1
SAAPGNTEAF
>-|TRBJ2-7|TRBV6-2/TRBV6-3
ASSLTSGASYEQY
>few|TRBJ2-1|TRBV12-3/TRBV12-4
ASSLAGSLEQF